This record concerns one TCR beta chain sequence. Its antigen specificity is not known. Base-call qualities are not available, and no considerably larger clone is one nucleotide away. The CDR3 regions of human TCRbeta chains were analyzed by immunosequencing. The authors' analysis ran thus. Repertoire TCRs were checked for matches against a reference library of SARS-CoV-2-specific TCRs that had been generated using the MIRA antigen-specificity platform. Breadth was defined as the fraction of unique TCRs that were SARS-CoV-2-associated. Depth was defined as the fraction of total T cells that were SARS-CoV-2-associated. Each spike-specific TCR was assigned to its reactive spike region and to a CD4 or CD8 class using the MIRA data. Log10-transformed breadth and depth values were compared by one-way ANOVA with Sidak's multiple comparisons tests. TCRdb carries this immuneACCESS record with in-frame sequences only. Its versions omit some clonotypes, under half of them owing to an unresolved V gene in the studies checked, with the rest unexplained. The V and J calls and clone size were taken over from that table, and D and trimming were inferred from the DNA. Across this sample there are about 160,000 clones, with under 95% seen only once. The top ten clones comprise 4% to 5.5% of the sample.

This specimen belongs to a study of T cell responses to AZD1222 COVID-19 vaccine (dated by TCRdb to about 2021). Regarding the research as a whole: A total of about 230 trial participants underwent TCR sequencing, of whom about 200 received two doses of AZD1222 and around 25 received two doses of the MenACWY control vaccine. Trial participants were enrolled by age into 18-55, 56-69 and 70-plus year subgroups, with about 150, 28 and 57 TCR-sequenced participants respectively.

V is clipped by 5 bases and J by 2 bases, and the sequence between their germline boundaries is 12 bases long. The CDR3 goes from the cysteine to the phenylalanine over 14 residues. Solely the CDR3 DNA is kept, with 42 bases framed from the first base. Sequences GTSNPN (CDR1) and SVGIG (CDR2) are obtained from the germline V gene (reference sequence). The time point label of this sample denotes: baseline before first vaccination. This specimen's treatment or condition label, interpreted: meningococcal conjugate vaccine given as trial control. Vaccinee samples were obtained from the UK trials COV001 and COV002, which included a single-blind randomized controlled phase 2/3 trial of AZD1222 (ChAdOx1 nCoV-19) in healthy adults. Trial participant PBMC samples were collected at day 0 and day 28 after the second dose for TCRbeta chain sequencing. On the study overall, not on this receptor specifically: After two AZD1222 doses, both the breadth and the depth of spike-specific TCRs were significantly higher than at day 0 and than in MenACWY recipients. Reportedly, almost half of the unique spike-specific TCRs recognized epitopes lying outside the regions that are mutated in the B.1.351 and B.1.1.7 variants. The 56-69-year group was small, and its depth increase did not reach significance, likely because of low power. The vaccine-associated CD4 TCRs covered the entire spike protein, and the dominant responses fell in regions 160-218 and 743-854. Participants were mostly white British and included more females than males, and it was suggested by the authors that clonal diversity may have been underestimated. Conclusions about previously exposed vaccinees were limited because only six or seven AZD1222 recipients were SARS-CoV-2 seropositive at baseline. Because no day 14 peak-response samples were available, the repertoires could be characterized only after the peak T cell response.

The sample consisted of peripheral blood, taken on day 0 of MenACWY control vaccination. The origin of this receptor is an adult in good health. The rearranged chain carries TRBV30 and TRBJ2-2; the D gene assignment is ambiguous. The DNA reads as follows: TGTGCCTGGGCTAGGATGGCAAACACCGGGGAGCTGTTTTTT. Its translation reads: CAWARMANTGELFF.